The sample holds a few counts of the clone carrying this TCR beta chain. The data belong to a study of T cells in Graves' hyperthyroidism and ophthalmopathy. Study in general: Peripheral blood was obtained at initial diagnosis, preceding any treatment.

Amplified TCR beta CDR3 regions came from RNA transcripts. HTBI primers were employed in a first-round RT-PCR of the TCR CDR3. TCRdb used MiXCR to reprocess the multiplex PCR reads, holding one entry per CDR3 protein. The sample includes about 480,000 distinct CDR3 sequences, around 15% seen only once; the top ten take roughly 17%. Germline CDR1 and CDR2: KGHSH and LQKENI. The CDR3 runs to 16 residues. With V trimmed by 0 bases and J by 5 bases, 4 bases remained unmatched. No ophthalmopathy progression within 18 months constituted stable Graves' hyperthyroidism. Participants, patients aged 18 to 65, had newly diagnosed hyperthyroidism with a duration under 2 months.

The origin of this receptor is a woman between 18 and 29 years old with Graves' hyperthyroidism. What was sequenced was blood. This chain uses TRBV18 with TRBJ2-3, with 11 nucleotides matching TRBD2. CDR3 amino acids: CASSPPDSGRGDTQYF. CDR3 bases: TGTGCCAGCTCACCACCGGATAGCGGGAGGGGAGATACGCAGTATTTT.